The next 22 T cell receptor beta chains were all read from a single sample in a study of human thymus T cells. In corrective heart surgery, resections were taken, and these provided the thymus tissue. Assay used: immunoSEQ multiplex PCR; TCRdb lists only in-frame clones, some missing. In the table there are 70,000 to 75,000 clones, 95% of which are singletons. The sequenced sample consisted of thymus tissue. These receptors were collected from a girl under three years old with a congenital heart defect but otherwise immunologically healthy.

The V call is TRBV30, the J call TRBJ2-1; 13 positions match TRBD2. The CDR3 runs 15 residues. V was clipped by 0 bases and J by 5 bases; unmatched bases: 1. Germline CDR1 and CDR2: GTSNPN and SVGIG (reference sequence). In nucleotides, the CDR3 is TGTGCCTGGAGTGTGGGGACTAGCGGGAACAATGAGCAGTTCTTC. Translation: CAWSVGTSGNNEQFF.

The chain's CDR3 is CASSLLEPLRGDQPQHF. In nucleotides, the CDR3 is TGTGCCAGCAGCCTTCTGGAACCCCTCAGGGGAGATCAGCCCCAGCATTTT. The V call is TRBV7-2, the J call TRBJ1-5, with TRBD1 as a possible D gene (6 bases). Germline lookup yields CDR1 SGHTA and CDR2 FQGNSA. V lost 5 bases, J lost 5 bases, and 22 bases lay in between. This CDR3 spans 17 amino acids.

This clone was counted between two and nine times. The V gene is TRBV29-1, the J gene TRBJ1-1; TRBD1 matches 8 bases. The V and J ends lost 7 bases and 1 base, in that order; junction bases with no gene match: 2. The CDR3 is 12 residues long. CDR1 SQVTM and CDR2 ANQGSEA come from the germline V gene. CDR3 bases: TGCAGCGATGGACAGGGGAACACTGAAGCTTTCTTT. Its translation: CSDGQGNTEAFF.

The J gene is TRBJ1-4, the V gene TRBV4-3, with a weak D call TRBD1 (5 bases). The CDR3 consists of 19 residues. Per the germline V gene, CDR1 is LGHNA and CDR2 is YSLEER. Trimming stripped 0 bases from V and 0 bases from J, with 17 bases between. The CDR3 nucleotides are TGCGCCAGCAGCCAAGATCTCCAGGGCGACAAGTCAACTAATGAAAAACTGTTTTTT. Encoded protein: CASSQDLQGDKSTNEKLFF.

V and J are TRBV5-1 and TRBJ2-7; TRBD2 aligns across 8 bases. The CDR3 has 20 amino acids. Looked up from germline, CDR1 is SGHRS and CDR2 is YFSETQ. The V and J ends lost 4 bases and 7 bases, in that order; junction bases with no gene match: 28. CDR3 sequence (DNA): TGCGCCAGCAGCCCCAATAAGCGGGAGCTGTACTCCCGACAAGGTACTGAGCAGTACTTC. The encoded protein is CASSPNKRELYSRQGTEQYF.

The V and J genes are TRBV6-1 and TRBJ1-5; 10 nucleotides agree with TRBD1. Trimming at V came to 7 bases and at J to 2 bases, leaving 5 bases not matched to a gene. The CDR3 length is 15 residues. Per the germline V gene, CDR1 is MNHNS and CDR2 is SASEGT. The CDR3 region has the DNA TGTGCCAGCAACCTGACAGGGGGCGGCAATCAGCCCCAGCATTTT. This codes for CASNLTGGGNQPQHF.

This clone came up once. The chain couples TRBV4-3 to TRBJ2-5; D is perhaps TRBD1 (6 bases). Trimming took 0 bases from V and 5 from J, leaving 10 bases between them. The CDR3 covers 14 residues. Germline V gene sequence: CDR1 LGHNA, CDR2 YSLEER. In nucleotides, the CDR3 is TGCGCCAGCAGCCAAGATGGGCAGGGGGAGACCCAGTACTTC. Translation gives CASSQDGQGETQYF.

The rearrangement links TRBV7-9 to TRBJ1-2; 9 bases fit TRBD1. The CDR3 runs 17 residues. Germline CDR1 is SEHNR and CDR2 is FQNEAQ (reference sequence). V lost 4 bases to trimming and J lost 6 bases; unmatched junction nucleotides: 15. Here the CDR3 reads CASSWTGTGYSDHGYTF. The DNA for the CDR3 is TGTGCCAGCAGCTGGACCGGGACAGGGTACTCCGACCATGGCTACACCTTC.

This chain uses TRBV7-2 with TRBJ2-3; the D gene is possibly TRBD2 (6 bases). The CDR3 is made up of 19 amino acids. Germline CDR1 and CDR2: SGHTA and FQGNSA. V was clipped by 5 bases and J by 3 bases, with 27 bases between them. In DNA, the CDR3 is TGTGCCAGCAGCCTCCCATCCGGGACCTCGCAACGGGGGACAGATACGCAGTATTTT. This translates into CASSLPSGTSQRGTDTQYF.

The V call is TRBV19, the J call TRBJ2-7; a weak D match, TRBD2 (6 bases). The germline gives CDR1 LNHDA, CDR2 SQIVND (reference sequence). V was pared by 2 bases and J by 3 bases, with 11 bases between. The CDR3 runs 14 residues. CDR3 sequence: CASSINGGIYEQYF. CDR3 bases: TGTGCCAGTAGTATAAACGGGGGTATCTACGAGCAGTACTTC.

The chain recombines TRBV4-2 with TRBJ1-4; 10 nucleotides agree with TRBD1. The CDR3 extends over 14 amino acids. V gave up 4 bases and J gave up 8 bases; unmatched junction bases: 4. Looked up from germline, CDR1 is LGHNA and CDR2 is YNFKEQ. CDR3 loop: CASSRGTGDEKLFF. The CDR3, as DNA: TGTGCCAGCAGCCGTGGGACAGGGGACGAAAAACTGTTTTTT.

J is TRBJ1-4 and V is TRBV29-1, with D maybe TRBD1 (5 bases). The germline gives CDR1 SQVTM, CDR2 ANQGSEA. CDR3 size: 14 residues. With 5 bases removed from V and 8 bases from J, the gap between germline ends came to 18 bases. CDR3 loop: CSVRLRESPEKLFF. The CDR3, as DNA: TGCAGCGTTCGCCTCAGGGAAAGTCCCGAAAAACTGTTTTTT.

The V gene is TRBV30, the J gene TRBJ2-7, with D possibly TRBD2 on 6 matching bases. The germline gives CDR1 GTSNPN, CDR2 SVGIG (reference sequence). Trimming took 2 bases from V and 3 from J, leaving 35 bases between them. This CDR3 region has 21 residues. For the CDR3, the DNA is TGTGCCTGGAGTCCGCCCCCCCGCGGTGGGGAGGCTTATCCACCCTACTACGAGCAGTACTTC. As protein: CAWSPPPRGGEAYPPYYEQYF.

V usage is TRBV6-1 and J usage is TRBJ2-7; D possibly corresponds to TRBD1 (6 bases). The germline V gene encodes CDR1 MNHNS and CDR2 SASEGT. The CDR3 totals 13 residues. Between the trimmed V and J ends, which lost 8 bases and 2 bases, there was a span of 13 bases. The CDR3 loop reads CASGLDRTYEQYF. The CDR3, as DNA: TGTGCCAGCGGCTTGGACAGAACCTACGAGCAGTACTTC.

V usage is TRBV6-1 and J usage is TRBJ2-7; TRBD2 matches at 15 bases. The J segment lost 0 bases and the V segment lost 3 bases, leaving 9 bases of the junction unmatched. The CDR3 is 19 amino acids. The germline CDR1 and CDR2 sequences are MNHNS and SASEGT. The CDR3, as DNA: TGTGCCAGCAGTGATGGACTAGCGGGAGGGCTAAGATTCTCCTACGAGCAGTACTTC. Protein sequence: CASSDGLAGGLRFSYEQYF.

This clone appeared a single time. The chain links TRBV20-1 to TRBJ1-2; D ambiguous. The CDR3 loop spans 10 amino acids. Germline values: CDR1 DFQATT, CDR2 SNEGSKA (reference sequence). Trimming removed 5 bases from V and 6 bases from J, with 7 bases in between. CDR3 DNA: TGCAGTGCTCGGCTGAATGGCTACACCTTC. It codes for CSARLNGYTF.

The CDR3 DNA follows: TGTGCCAGCAGGGGACTAGCGGGGGGGTTATTAGGGGAGCAGTTCTTC. The encoded protein is CASRGLAGGLLGEQFF. This rearrangement joins TRBV28 to TRBJ2-1; 16 nucleotides agree with TRBD2. V dropped 6 bases and J dropped 10; count of bases not matched to a gene: 9. The germline V gene encodes CDR1 MDHEN and CDR2 SYDVKM. This CDR3 is 16 amino acids long.

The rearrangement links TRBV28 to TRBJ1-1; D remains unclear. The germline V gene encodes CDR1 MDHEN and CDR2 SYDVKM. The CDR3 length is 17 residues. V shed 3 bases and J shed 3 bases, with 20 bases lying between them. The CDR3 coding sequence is TGTGCCAGCAGTTTTAACTGGCCGCCCTATATGGACACTGAAGCTTTCTTT. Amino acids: CASSFNWPPYMDTEAFF. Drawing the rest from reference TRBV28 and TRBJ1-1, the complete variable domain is DVKVTQSSRYLVKRTGEKVFLECVQDMDHENMFWYRQDPGLGLRLIYFSYDVKMKEKGDIPEGYSVSREKKERFSLILESASTNQTSMYLCASSFNWPPYMDTEAFFGQGTRLTVV.

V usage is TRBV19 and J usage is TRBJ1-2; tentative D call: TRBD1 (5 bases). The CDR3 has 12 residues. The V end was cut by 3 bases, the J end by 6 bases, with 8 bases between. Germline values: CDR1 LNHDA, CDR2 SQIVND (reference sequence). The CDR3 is CASSIGTDGYTF. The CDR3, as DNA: TGTGCCAGTAGTATTGGGACGGATGGCTACACCTTC. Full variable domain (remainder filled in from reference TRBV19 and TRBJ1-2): DGGITQSPKYLFRKEGQNVTLSCEQNLNHDAMYWYRQDPGQGLRLIYYSQIVNDFQKGDIAEGYSVSREKKESFPLTVTSAQKNPTAFYLCASSIGTDGYTFGSGTRLTVV.

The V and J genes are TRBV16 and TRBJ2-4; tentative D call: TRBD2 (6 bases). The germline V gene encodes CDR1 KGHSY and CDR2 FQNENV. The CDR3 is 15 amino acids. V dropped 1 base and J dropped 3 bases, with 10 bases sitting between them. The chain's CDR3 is CASSQWEEDKNIQYF. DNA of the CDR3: TGTGCCAGCAGCCAATGGGAGGAAGACAAAAACATTCAGTACTTC.

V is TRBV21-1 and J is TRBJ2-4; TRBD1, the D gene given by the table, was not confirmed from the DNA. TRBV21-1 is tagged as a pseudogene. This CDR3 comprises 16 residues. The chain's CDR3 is CASGETGEIAKNIQYF. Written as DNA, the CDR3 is TGTGCCAGCGGTGAGACAGGGGAAATTGCCAAAAACATTCAGTACTTC.

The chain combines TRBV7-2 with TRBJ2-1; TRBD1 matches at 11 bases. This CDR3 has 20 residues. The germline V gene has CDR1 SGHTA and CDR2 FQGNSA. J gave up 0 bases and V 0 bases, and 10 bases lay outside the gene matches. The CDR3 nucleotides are TGTGCCAGCAGCTTAGCGAGAAGGACAGGGGGCCGTCTCTCCTACAATGAGCAGTTCTTC. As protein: CASSLARRTGGRLSYNEQFF.